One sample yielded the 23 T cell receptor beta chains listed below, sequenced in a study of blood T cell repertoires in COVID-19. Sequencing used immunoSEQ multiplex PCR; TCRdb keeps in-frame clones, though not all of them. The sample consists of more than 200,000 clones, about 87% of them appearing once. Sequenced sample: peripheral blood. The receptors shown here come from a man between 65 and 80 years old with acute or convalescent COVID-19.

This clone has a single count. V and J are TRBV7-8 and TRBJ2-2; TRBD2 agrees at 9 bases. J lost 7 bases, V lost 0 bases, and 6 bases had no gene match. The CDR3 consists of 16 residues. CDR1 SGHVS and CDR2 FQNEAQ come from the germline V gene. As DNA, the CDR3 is TGTGCCAGCAGCTTAGCTGATAGCGGGAGTAACGGGGAGCTGTTTTTT. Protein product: CASSLADSGSNGELFF.

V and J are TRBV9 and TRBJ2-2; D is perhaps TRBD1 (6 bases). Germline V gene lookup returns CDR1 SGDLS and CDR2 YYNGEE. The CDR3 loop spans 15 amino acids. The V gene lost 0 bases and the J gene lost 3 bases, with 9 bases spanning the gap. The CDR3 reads CASSVGRQDTGELFF. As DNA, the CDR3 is TGTGCCAGCAGCGTAGGCAGACAGGACACCGGGGAGCTGTTTTTT.

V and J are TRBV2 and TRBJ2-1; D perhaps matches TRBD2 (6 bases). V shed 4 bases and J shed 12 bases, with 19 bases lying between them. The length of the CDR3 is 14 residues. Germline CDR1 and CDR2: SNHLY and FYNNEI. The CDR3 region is CASSVGDSIGGQFF. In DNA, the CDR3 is TGTGCCAGCAGTGTAGGGGACTCCATCGGTGGGCAGTTCTTC.

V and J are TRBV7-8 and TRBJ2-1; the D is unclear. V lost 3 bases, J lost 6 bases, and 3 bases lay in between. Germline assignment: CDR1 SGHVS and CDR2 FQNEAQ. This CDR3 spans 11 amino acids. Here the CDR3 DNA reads TGTGCCAGCAGCTTTCTCAATGAGCAGTTCTTC. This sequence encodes CASSFLNEQFF.

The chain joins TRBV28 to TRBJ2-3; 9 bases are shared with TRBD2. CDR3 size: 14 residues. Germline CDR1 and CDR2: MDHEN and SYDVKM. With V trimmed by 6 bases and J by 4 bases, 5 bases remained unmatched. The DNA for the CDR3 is TGTGCCAGCAGAGGGACTAGCTTAGCAGATACGCAGTATTTT. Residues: CASRGTSLADTQYF.

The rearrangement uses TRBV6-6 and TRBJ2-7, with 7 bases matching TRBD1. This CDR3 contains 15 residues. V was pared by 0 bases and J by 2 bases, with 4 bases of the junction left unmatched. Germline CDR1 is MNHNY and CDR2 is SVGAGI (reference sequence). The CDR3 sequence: CASSYSQGVTYEQYF. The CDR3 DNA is TGTGCCAGCAGTTACTCCCAGGGGGTAACCTACGAGCAGTACTTC.

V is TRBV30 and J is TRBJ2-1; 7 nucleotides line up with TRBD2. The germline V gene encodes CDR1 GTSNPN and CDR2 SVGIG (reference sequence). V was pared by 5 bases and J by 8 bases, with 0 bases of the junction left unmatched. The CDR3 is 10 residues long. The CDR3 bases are TGTGCCTGGGGGAGGGATGAGCAGTTCTTC. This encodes CAWGRDEQFF.

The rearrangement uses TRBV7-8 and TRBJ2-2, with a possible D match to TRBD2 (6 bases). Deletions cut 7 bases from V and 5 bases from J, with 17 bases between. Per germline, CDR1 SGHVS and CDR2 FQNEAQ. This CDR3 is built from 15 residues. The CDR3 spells CASTATGVRTGELFF. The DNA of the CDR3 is TGTGCCAGCACCGCAACGGGAGTAAGAACCGGGGAGCTGTTTTTT.

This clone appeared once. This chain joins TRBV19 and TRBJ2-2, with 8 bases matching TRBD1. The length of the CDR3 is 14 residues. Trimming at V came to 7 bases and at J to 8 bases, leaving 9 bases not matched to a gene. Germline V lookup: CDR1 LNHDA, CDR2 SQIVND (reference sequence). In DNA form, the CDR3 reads TGTGCCAGTACCCCGGACAGGGTAGGAGGGGAGCTGTTTTTT. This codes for CASTPDRVGGELFF. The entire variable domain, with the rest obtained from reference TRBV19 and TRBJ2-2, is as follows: DGGITQSPKYLFRKEGQNVTLSCEQNLNHDAMYWYRQDPGQGLRLIYYSQIVNDFQKGDIAEGYSVSREKKESFPLTVTSAQKNPTAFYLCASTPDRVGGELFFGEGSRLTVL.

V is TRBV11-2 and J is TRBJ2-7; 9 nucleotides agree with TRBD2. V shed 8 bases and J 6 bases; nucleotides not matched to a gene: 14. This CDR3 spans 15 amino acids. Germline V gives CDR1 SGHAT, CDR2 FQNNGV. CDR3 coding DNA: TGTGCCAGCTCTCTTAGCGGGAGAGGTTTTGGCGAGCAGTACTTC. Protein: CASSLSGRGFGEQYF. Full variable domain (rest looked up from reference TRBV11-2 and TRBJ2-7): EAGVAQSPRYKIIEKRQSVAFWCNPISGHATLYWYQQILGQGPKLLIQFQNNGVVDDSQLPKDRFSAERLKGVDSTLKIQPAKLEDSAVYLCASSLSGRGFGEQYFGPGTRLTVT.

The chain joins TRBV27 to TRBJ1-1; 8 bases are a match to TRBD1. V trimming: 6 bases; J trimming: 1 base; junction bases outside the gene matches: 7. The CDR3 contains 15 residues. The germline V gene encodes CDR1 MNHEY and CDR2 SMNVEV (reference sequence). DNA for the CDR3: TGTGCCAGCAGACTTTGGGGACAGGCGAACACTGAAGCTTTCTTT. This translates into CASRLWGQANTEAFF.

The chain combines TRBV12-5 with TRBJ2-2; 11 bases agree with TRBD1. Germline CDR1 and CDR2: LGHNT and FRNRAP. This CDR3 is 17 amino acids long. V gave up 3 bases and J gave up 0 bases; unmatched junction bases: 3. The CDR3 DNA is TGTGCTAGTGGTTTTGGGACAGGGGGGTCGAACACCGGGGAGCTGTTTTTT. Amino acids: CASGFGTGGSNTGELFF.

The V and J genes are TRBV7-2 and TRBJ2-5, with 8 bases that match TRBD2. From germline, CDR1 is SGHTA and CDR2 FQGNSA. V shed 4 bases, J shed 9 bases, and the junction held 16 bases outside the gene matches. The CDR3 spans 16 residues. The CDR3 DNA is TGTGCCAGCAGCTCCGGCCCTATAGCGGGACTGGGGGCCCAGTACTTC. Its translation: CASSSGPIAGLGAQYF.

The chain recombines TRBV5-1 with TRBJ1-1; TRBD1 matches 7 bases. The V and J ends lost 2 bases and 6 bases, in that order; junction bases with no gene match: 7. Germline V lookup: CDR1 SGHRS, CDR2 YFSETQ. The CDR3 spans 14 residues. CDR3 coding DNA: TGCGCCAGCAGCTTCGGGACAGTCTTTCCTGAAGCTTTCTTT. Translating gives CASSFGTVFPEAFF.

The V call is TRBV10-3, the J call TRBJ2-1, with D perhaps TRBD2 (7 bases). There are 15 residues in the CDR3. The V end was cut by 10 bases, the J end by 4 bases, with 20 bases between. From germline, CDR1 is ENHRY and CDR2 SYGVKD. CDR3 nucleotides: TGTGCCACCAAAGGGGGGGGCATCGGGTACAATGAGCAGTTCTTC. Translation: CATKGGGIGYNEQFF.

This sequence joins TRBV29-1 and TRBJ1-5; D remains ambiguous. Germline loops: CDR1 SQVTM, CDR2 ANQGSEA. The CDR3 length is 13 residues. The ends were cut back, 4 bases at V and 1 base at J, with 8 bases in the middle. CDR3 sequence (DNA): TGCAGCGTTGCCGGTACGAGCAATCAGCCCCAGCATTTT. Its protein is CSVAGTSNQPQHF.

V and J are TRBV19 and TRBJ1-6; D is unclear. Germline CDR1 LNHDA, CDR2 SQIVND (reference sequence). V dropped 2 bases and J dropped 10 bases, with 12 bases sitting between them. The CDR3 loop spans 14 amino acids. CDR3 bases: TGTGCCAGTAGTATAAGAAGCGGGAGCTCACCCCTCCACTTT. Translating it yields CASSIRSGSSPLHF.

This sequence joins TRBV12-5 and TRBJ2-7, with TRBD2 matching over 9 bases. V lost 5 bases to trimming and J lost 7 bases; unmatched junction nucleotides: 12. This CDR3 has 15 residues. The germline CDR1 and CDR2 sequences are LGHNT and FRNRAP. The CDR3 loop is CASGGDSGRSGEQYF. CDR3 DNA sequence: TGTGCTAGTGGTGGCGACAGCGGGAGGTCGGGAGAGCAGTACTTC.

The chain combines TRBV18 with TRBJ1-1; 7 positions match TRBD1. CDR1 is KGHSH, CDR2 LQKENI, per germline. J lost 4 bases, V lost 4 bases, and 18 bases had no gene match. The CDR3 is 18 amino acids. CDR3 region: CASSLRRGHREVSTEAFF. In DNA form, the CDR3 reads TGTGCCAGCTCACTGCGGAGGGGGCACAGGGAAGTTTCCACTGAAGCTTTCTTT.

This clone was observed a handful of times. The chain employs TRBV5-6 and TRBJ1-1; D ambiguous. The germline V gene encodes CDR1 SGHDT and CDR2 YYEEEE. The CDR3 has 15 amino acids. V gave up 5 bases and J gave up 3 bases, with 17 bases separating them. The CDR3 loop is CASSKTGNWDTEAFF. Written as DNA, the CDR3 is TGTGCCAGCAGTAAGACCGGGAATTGGGACACTGAAGCTTTCTTT.

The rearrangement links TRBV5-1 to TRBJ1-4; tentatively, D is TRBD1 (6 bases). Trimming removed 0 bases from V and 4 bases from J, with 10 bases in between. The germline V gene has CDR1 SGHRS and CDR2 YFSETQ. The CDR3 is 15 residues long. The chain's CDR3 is CASSLVGQFNEKLFF. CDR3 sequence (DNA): TGCGCCAGCAGCTTGGTAGGACAGTTTAATGAAAAACTGTTTTTT. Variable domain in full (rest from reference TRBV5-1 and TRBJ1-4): KAGVTQTPRYLIKTRGQQVTLSCSPISGHRSVSWYQQTPGQGLQFLFEYFSETQRNKGNFPGRFSGRQFSNSRSEMNVSTLELGDSALYLCASSLVGQFNEKLFFGSGTQLSVL.

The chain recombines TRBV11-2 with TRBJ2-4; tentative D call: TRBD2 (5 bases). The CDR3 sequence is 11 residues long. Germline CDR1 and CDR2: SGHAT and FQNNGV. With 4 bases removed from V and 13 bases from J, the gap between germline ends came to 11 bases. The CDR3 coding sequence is TGTGCCAGCAGCTCCGGACTCCAGCAGTACTTC. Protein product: CASSSGLQQYF.

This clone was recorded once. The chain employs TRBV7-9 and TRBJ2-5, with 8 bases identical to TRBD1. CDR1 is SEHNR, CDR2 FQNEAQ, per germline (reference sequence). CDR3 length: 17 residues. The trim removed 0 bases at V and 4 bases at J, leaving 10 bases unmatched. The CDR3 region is CASSLALGGTGGETQYF. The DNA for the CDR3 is TGTGCCAGCAGCTTAGCGCTGGGGGGAACAGGGGGAGAGACCCAGTACTTC.